These 31 T cell receptor beta chains were sequenced from one sample in a study of T-cell reconstitution after alpha-beta-depleted transplantation in children. Preparation of the TCRbeta library involved a method that used unique molecular identifiers. Using its own MiXCR run on the PCR reads, TCRdb lists one record per CDR3 protein. The data show about 980,000 distinct CDR3 sequences, roughly 31% seen once. Sequenced material: PBMCs, mostly from graft donor cells, taken 360 days after TCRalphabeta/CD19-depleted stem cell transplant. Every receptor here comes from a boy under two years old who had a stem cell transplant for SCID, so the T cells may come from the graft donor.

The V call is TRBV3-1, the J call TRBJ2-3; 7 positions agree with TRBD1. CDR3 length: 19 residues. V was pared by 0 bases and J by 1 base, with 13 bases of the junction left unmatched. The germline gives CDR1 LGHDT, CDR2 YNNKEL (reference sequence). CDR3 residues: CASSQDLGRGSPRTDTQYF. Here the CDR3 DNA reads TGTGCCAGCAGCCAAGATCTTGGCAGGGGGTCCCCCCGCACAGATACGCAGTATTTT.

With respect to this clonotype: A read error may produce the germline difference seen at one junction end. The rearrangement uses TRBV4-2 and TRBJ2-1; 11 positions match TRBD2. The CDR3 is made up of 16 amino acids. Germline V gives CDR1 LGHNA, CDR2 YNFKEQ. Here the CDR3 reads CASSRLLAGVYDEQFF. The CDR3 bases are TGTGCCAGCAGCCGGTTACTAGCGGGGGTCTACGATGAGCAGTTCTTC.

The chain carries TRBV9 and TRBJ2-3, with a tentative D call TRBD2 (7 bases). The V and J ends lost 2 bases and 4 bases respectively, with 14 bases between them. The CDR3 loop spans 15 amino acids. Germline V gene lookup returns CDR1 SGDLS and CDR2 YYNGEE. This CDR3 reads CASSVLGGAPDTQYF. Written as DNA, the CDR3 is TGTGCCAGCAGCGTGCTGGGGGGGGCCCCAGATACGCAGTATTTT.

This chain connects TRBV4-2 to TRBJ2-5; TRBD1 matches at 8 bases. The V gene's germline CDR1 is LGHNA and CDR2 YNFKEQ. The CDR3 totals 14 residues. Losses at the gene ends were 2 bases for V and 5 bases for J; bases not matched to a gene: 4. CDR3 coding DNA: TGTGCCAGCAGCCAACCCGGGACAGGCGAGACCCAGTACTTC. Protein: CASSQPGTGETQYF.

This clonotype came up a few times. The V and J genes are TRBV5-5 and TRBJ1-1, with 9 bases identical to TRBD1. The CDR3 has 15 residues. CDR1 SGHKS and CDR2 YYEKEE come from the germline V gene (reference sequence). Trimming took 2 bases from V and 5 from J; bases not matched to a gene: 7. Here the CDR3 reads CASSFRGQGPTEAFF. The CDR3, as DNA: TGTGCCAGCAGCTTCCGGGGACAGGGACCAACTGAAGCTTTCTTT.

This clonotype has just a few counts. The chain joins TRBV27 to TRBJ2-7, with D perhaps TRBD1 (7 bases). V lost 5 bases, J lost 3 bases, and 20 bases lay in between. Germline lookup yields CDR1 MNHEY and CDR2 SMNVEV (reference sequence). The CDR3 is made up of 16 amino acids. CDR3 sequence reads: CASSPEGAGRYYEQYF. CDR3 coding DNA: TGTGCCAGCAGTCCCGAGGGGGCGGGAAGGTACTACGAGCAGTACTTC.

This clonotype was found a few times. This rearrangement joins TRBV24-1 to TRBJ2-3; weak D call: TRBD2 (6 bases). The V gene lost 7 bases and the J gene lost 4 bases, with 14 bases spanning the gap. The CDR3 spans 14 residues. Germline CDR1 reads KGHDR; CDR2 reads SFDVKD. The CDR3 DNA reads as TGTGCCACCAGGGGGGGTGAGCAGGCAGATACGCAGTATTTT. Translation gives CATRGGEQADTQYF.

V and J are TRBV4-1 and TRBJ2-5, with TRBD2 identical over 10 bases. The trim removed 0 bases at V and 1 base at J, leaving 11 bases unmatched. Germline V gene sequence: CDR1 MGHRA, CDR2 YSYEKL. CDR3 length equals 19 residues. This CDR3 is CASSQEWWLAGDPQETQYF. DNA of the CDR3: TGCGCCAGCAGCCAAGAATGGTGGCTAGCGGGGGACCCCCAAGAGACCCAGTACTTC.

The chain has TRBV4-2 and TRBJ1-5; no firm D call. Germline V lookup: CDR1 LGHNA, CDR2 YNFKEQ. The CDR3 is made up of 14 amino acids. V was cut by 5 bases and J by 3 bases, with 11 bases left in between. The CDR3 DNA reads as TGTGCCAGCAGCAAAGCCCCCGTCAATCAGCCCCAGCATTTT. It specifies CASSKAPVNQPQHF.

This chain uses TRBV15 with TRBJ2-7; D unclear. This CDR3 is built from 12 residues. Germline V gene data show CDR1 as LNHNV and CDR2 as YYDKDF (reference sequence). The V end was cut by 4 bases, the J end by 7 bases, with 11 bases between. The DNA of the CDR3 is TGTGCCACCAGCAAAGTACTGCCTGAGCAGTACTTC. The encoded protein is CATSKVLPEQYF. Together with reference TRBV15 and TRBJ2-7, the CDR3 gives the full variable domain: DAMVIQNPRYQVTQFGKPVTLSCSQTLNHNVMYWYQQKSSQAPKLLFHYYDKDFNNEADTPDNFQSRRPNTSFCFLDIRSPGLGDTAMYLCATSKVLPEQYFGPGTRLTVT.

The V and J genes are TRBV18 and TRBJ2-3, with no clear D. Germline CDR1 KGHSH, CDR2 LQKENI. Deletions cut 2 bases from V and 1 base from J, with 13 bases between. CDR3 length equals 16 residues. The CDR3 bases are TGTGCCAGCTCACCAACAAGTACCGGACGCACAGATACGCAGTATTTT. Its translation: CASSPTSTGRTDTQYF.

This clonotype was observed a handful of times. The chain carries TRBV4-2 and TRBJ2-1; TRBD2 agrees at 9 bases. The CDR3 has 18 residues. The V gene's germline CDR1 is LGHNA and CDR2 YNFKEQ. J lost 5 bases, V lost 1 base, and 12 bases had no gene match. The CDR3 reads CASSQVAEGGGAHNEQFF. Here the CDR3 DNA reads TGTGCCAGCAGCCAAGTGGCGGAGGGCGGGGGGGCTCACAATGAGCAGTTCTTC.

J is TRBJ1-3 and V is TRBV12-3 or TRBV12-4, with D possibly being TRBD1 (6 bases). V dropped 7 bases and J dropped 0 bases, with 10 bases sitting between them. The CDR3 length is 14 residues. CDR3 DNA: TGTGCCAGCAATGAGGACAGCTCTGGAAACACCATATATTTT. This gives the protein CASNEDSSGNTIYF.

The chain combines TRBV5-6 with TRBJ2-1; the match to TRBD1 covers 7 bases. The V segment lost 4 bases and the J segment 12 bases; nucleotides outside the gene matches: 4. Germline CDR1 reads SGHDT; CDR2 reads YYEEEE. The CDR3 sequence is 11 residues long. The CDR3 DNA follows: TGTGCCAGCAGCATGGACAGGCGGCAGTTCTTC. Translating it yields CASSMDRRQFF.

The V gene is TRBV5-1, the J gene TRBJ2-2; 7 nucleotides agree with TRBD1. V was pared by 3 bases and J by 2 bases, with 7 bases of the junction left unmatched. Germline V gives CDR1 SGHRS, CDR2 YFSETQ. The CDR3 spans 16 residues. CDR3 sequence: CASSSGQIVNTGELFF. The CDR3 DNA is TGCGCCAGCAGCTCGGGACAGATCGTAAACACCGGGGAGCTGTTTTTT.

This clonotype has just a few counts. The genes are TRBV7-2 and TRBJ1-4; D may be TRBD1 (5 bases). The length of the CDR3 is 14 residues. CDR1 and CDR2 (germline): SGHTA, FQGNSA. V was shortened by 5 bases and J by 3 bases, with 10 bases between the two germline ends. CDR3 nucleotide sequence: TGTGCCAGCAGCCTACTGGGGGCTAATGAAAAACTGTTTTTT. The encoded protein is CASSLLGANEKLFF.

The sample holds many counts of this clonotype. The chain recombines TRBV24-1 with TRBJ2-1; 9 bases fit TRBD1. The germline gives CDR1 KGHDR, CDR2 SFDVKD. J was trimmed by 9 bases and V by 4 bases; bases with no gene match: 9. The CDR3 spans 15 residues. The CDR3 nucleotides are TGTGCCACCAGTGACCCGGGACAGGGCGTGGGTGAGCAGTTCTTC. Its protein is CATSDPGQGVGEQFF.

This clonotype was seen a single time. The genes are TRBV5-5 and TRBJ1-4, with D possibly matching TRBD1 (5 bases). The V gene lost 4 bases and the J gene lost 3 bases, with 16 bases spanning the gap. The length of the CDR3 is 16 residues. The germline CDR1 and CDR2 sequences are SGHKS and YYEKEE (reference sequence). CDR3 sequence: CASSQTTGTANEKLFF. As DNA, the CDR3 is TGTGCCAGCAGCCAAACTACCGGGACGGCTAATGAAAAACTGTTTTTT.

The table lists this clonotype with a few counts. The chain is built from TRBV20-1 and TRBJ2-3, with D perhaps matching TRBD2 (5 bases). This CDR3 contains 12 residues. Trimming pared 6 bases from V and 4 bases from J, leaving 11 bases between. The V gene's germline CDR1 is DFQATT and CDR2 SNEGSKA (reference sequence). The chain's CDR3 is CSAPRTSDTQYF. The CDR3 region has the DNA TGCAGTGCCCCTCGGACTTCAGATACGCAGTATTTT.

This clonotype has a handful of counts. The CDR3 DNA follows: TGCAGCGCCGAGGAACCAGGACAGGGCTACGAGCAGTACTTC. Residues: CSAEEPGQGYEQYF. The V gene is TRBV29-1, the J gene TRBJ2-7, with 8 bases matching TRBD1. The CDR3 length is 14 residues. Germline lookup yields CDR1 SQVTM and CDR2 ANQGSEA. Germline trimming cut 7 bases from V and 3 bases from J; bases unmatched to any gene: 11.

The J gene is TRBJ1-4, the V gene TRBV2, with no clear D. This CDR3 has 15 residues. Germline V CDR1 and CDR2: SNHLY, FYNNEI. Deletions cut 6 bases from V and 0 bases from J, with 11 bases between. DNA for the CDR3: TGTGCCAGCAGGACCTATACAGCAACTAATGAAAAACTGTTTTTT. As protein: CASRTYTATNEKLFF.

CDR3 amino acids: CSASLQANVETQYF. For the CDR3, the DNA is TGCAGTGCCAGTTTACAGGCAAACGTCGAGACCCAGTACTTC. The J gene is TRBJ2-5, the V gene TRBV20-1, with D possibly matching TRBD1 (5 bases). The germline CDR1 and CDR2 sequences are DFQATT and SNEGSKA (reference sequence). The length of the CDR3 is 14 residues. V was cut by 6 bases and J by 5 bases, with 19 bases left in between.

The chain carries TRBV7-6 and TRBJ1-1; D perhaps matches TRBD1 (6 bases). Germline-derived CDR1 and CDR2 are SGHVS and FNYEAQ. The CDR3 length is 17 residues. V gave up 5 bases and J gave up 6 bases, with 25 bases separating them. CDR3 nucleotide sequence: TGTGCCAGCAGCCACAAGCCCATACAGGGAAGGTACGCTGAAGCTTTCTTT. Translation: CASSHKPIQGRYAEAFF.

This clonotype was seen only a few times. This chain connects TRBV18 to TRBJ2-1; D remains unclear. Germline loops: CDR1 KGHSH, CDR2 LQKENI. The CDR3 is 14 amino acids. V was pared by 5 bases and J by 7 bases, with 15 bases between. CDR3 bases: TGTGCCAGCTCATCCCCCGACGGGTGGAATGAGCAGTTCTTC. It is translated as CASSSPDGWNEQFF. The whole variable domain, remainder taken from reference TRBV18 and TRBJ2-1, is NAGVMQNPRHLVRRRGQEARLRCSPMKGHSHVYWYRQLPEEGLKFMVYLQKENIIDESGMPKERFSAEFPKEGPSILRIQQVVRGDSAAYFCASSSPDGWNEQFFGPGTRLTVL.

This clonotype was recorded a few times. The rearrangement links TRBV29-1 to TRBJ2-1; no definite D call. V dropped 1 base and J dropped 6 bases, with 19 bases sitting between them. CDR1 SQVTM and CDR2 ANQGSEA come from the germline V gene. The CDR3 is made up of 16 amino acids. The CDR3 nucleotides read TGCAGCGTTGAAGGCCCCCACCGGCTTAGCTCCAATGAGCAGTTCTTC. It codes for CSVEGPHRLSSNEQFF.

A note on this clonotype: Likely a read error: the CDR3 ends without its conserved phenylalanine or tryptophan. This chain connects TRBV5-5 to TRBJ1-2; 7 nucleotides line up with TRBD1. Per the germline V gene, CDR1 is SGHKS and CDR2 is YYEKEE (reference sequence). V lost 4 bases and J lost 5; bases outside the gene matches: 8. The CDR3 extends over 14 amino acids. The CDR3 region has the DNA TGTGCCAGCAGCCGCGGGGGACAGAGATATGGCTACACCTGC. Protein sequence: CASSRGGQRYGYTC.

The CDR3 DNA sequence: TGTGCCAGCAGTTTCTCGACGGGTACGCAGTATTTT. It is translated as CASSFSTGTQYF. V usage is TRBV28 and J usage is TRBJ2-3, with unresolved D. Trimming removed 3 bases from V and 8 bases from J, with 9 bases in between. CDR3 size: 12 residues. Germline V gene sequence: CDR1 MDHEN, CDR2 SYDVKM.

This clonotype was found a few times. This chain joins TRBV5-1 and TRBJ2-2; possibly TRBD2 for D (5 bases). CDR1 SGHRS and CDR2 YFSETQ come from the germline V gene. V lost 6 bases, J lost 6 bases, and 15 bases lay in between. The CDR3 sequence is 14 residues long. This chain's CDR3 is CASNPFGEPGELFF. The CDR3, as DNA: TGCGCCAGCAACCCGTTCGGGGAACCCGGGGAGCTGTTTTTT.

This rearrangement joins TRBV5-6 to TRBJ1-1; no firm D call. V was cut by 4 bases and J by 11 bases, with 15 bases left in between. CDR3 size: 12 residues. Per the germline V gene, CDR1 is SGHDT and CDR2 is YYEEEE. In DNA form, the CDR3 reads TGTGCCAGCAGCGCCCGGAGTTTAAGGGCTTTCTTT. This translates into CASSARSLRAFF.

The V and J genes are TRBV12-3 or TRBV12-4 and TRBJ2-1; the D is unclear. This CDR3 spans 15 amino acids. V shed 3 bases and J shed 0 bases, with 9 bases lying between them. The CDR3 DNA is TGTGCCAGCAGTTTTACTTCCGACTCCTACAATGAGCAGTTCTTC. It is translated as CASSFTSDSYNEQFF.

The chain is built from TRBV5-1 and TRBJ2-7; D possibly corresponds to TRBD1 (5 bases). There are 14 residues in the CDR3. Deletions cut 4 bases from V and 0 bases from J, with 11 bases between. Germline CDR1 and CDR2: SGHRS and YFSETQ. The CDR3 coding sequence is TGCGCCAGCAGCATAGGACACGGCTCCTACGAGCAGTACTTC. It is translated as CASSIGHGSYEQYF.